This T cell receptor beta chain originates from a study of OX40 agonist ivuxolimab in advanced cancers. General study points: Normalized T-cell clonal expansion was also low in a subset of nonresponders.

Trimming left V 6 bases short and J 0 bases short, with 14 bases between. CDR1 is SGDLS, CDR2 YYNGEE, per germline. The CDR3 runs to 15 residues. For this clone: Its matching antigen is unknown.

TCRdb's copy holds only in-frame clones and misses some; the assay was immunoSEQ multiplex PCR. The profile shows about 28,000 clones, about four fifths of them singletons. Specimen: CD4+ or CD8+ T cells sorted from blood, collected in a trial of the OX40 agonist ivuxolimab. The sequence came from an adult with an advanced solid tumor such as melanoma, head and neck, liver or kidney cancer. The J gene is TRBJ2-3, the V gene TRBV9; maybe TRBD2 (5 bases). The CDR3 coding sequence is TGTGCCAGCAACGGAGGTGGGTCTAGCACAGATACGCAGTATTTT. As protein: CASNGGGSSTDTQYF.